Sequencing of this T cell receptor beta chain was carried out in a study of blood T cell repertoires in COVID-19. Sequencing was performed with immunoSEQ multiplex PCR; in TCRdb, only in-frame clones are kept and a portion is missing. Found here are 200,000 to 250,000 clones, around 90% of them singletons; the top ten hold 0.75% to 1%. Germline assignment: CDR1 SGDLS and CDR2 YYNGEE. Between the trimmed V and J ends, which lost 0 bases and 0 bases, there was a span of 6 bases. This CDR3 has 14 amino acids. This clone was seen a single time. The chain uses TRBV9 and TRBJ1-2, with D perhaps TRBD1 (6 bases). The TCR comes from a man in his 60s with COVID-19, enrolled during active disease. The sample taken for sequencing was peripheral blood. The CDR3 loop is CASSVGTANYGYTF. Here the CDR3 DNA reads TGTGCCAGCAGCGTAGGGACAGCTAACTATGGCTACACCTTC.